In this sample, the clone carrying this T cell receptor beta chain turned up a few times. The trim removed 6 bases at V and 8 bases at J, leaving 7 bases unmatched. This CDR3 has 13 amino acids. Germline-derived CDR1 and CDR2 are MNHEY and SVGEGT. The data were taken from a study of blood T cells in healthy people across ages. The individuals who served as donors were healthy Caucasians living in Russia, aged roughly 6 to 100. A second PCR, run for roughly 7 to 11 cycles, used a sample-barcoded 5' primer plus a J-beta primer mix. Sequencing recovered at least 2.5 million CDR3-containing paired-end reads from each sample. TCRdb independently ran MiXCR on the 5' RACE reads; one entry per CDR3 protein. The sample shows 650,000 to 800,000 distinct CDR3 sequences, 40% to 50% of them seen only once.

This chain links TRBV6-2 or TRBV6-3 with TRBJ2-1, with 7 bases matching TRBD2. The sequence was obtained from a man aged 55 to 69 in good health. Sample: blood. CDR3 DNA sequence: TGTGCCAGCAGCCTAACGCGGGGGTATGAGCAGTTCTTC. It specifies CASSLTRGYEQFF.